The rows below give T cell receptor beta chains drawn from one sample of a study of control samples from healthy donors and cancer patients. Data came from immunoSEQ multiplex PCR; TCRdb stores just in-frame clones and leaves some out. The repertoire holds 70,000 to 85,000 clones, roughly 82% seen once, with 9.5% to 13% in the top ten. The sample consisted of PBMCs. These receptors came from a man in his sixties with head and neck cancer. Each CDR3 is given with its conserved first and last residue. D genes are given only for firm matches. Only some rows state a clone size, as once, few, many or a class for expanded clones.

V,size,J,D,DNA,CDR3
TRBV5-5,once,TRBJ2-1,TRBD1,TGTGCCAGCAGCTCACGCGGACAGGGGGACAATGAGCAGTTCTTC,CASSSRGQGDNEQFF
TRBV5-6,once,TRBJ2-1,TRBD2,TGTGCCAGCAGCCCGGACGGGACTAGTTACAATGAGCAGTTCTTC,CASSPDGTSYNEQFF
TRBV7-8,.,TRBJ2-1,TRBD1,TGTGCCAGCAGCTCCGGGACAGGATGGAGCAATGAGCAGTTCTTC,CASSSGTGWSNEQFF
TRBV3-1/TRBV3-2,.,TRBJ2-7,TRBD2,TGTGCCAGCAGCCAAGGCCTAGCGGACTACGAGCAGTACTTC,CASSQGLADYEQYF
TRBV7-9,.,TRBJ1-4,.,TGTGCCAGCAGCCTTGATCCCTTTAATGAAAAACTGTTTTTT,CASSLDPFNEKLFF
TRBV19,few,TRBJ2-7,TRBD1,TGTGCCAGTATCCGCCCGACAGGGAATAACTACGAGCAGTACTTC,CASIRPTGNNYEQYF
TRBV11-3,.,TRBJ2-1,TRBD2,TGTGCCAGCAGCCGTGGACTAGCGGGAGATGAGCAGTTCTTC,CASSRGLAGDEQFF
TRBV7-9,.,TRBJ2-7,TRBD1,TGTGCCAGCAGCGCCTACATGGGGACAGGGTTGTCCTACGAGCAGTACTTC,CASSAYMGTGLSYEQYF
TRBV4-1,.,TRBJ1-4,.,TGCGCCAGCAGCCAAGTATCTTGGGGTAGTGAAAAACTGTTTTTT,CASSQVSWGSEKLFF
TRBV5-4,.,TRBJ2-3,TRBD2,TGTGCCAGCAGCGCTTCGGGGGGGCTTGGCCCAGATACGCAGTATTTT,CASSASGGLGPDTQYF
TRBV12-3/TRBV12-4,.,TRBJ1-1,.,TGTGCCAGCAGTTTATGGTTGAATCGAGAAGCTTTCTTT,CASSLWLNREAFF
TRBV18,.,TRBJ2-2,.,TGTGCCAGCTTACCACCAAAAGGGGCCGGGGAGCTGTTTTTT,CASLPPKGAGELFF
TRBV28,.,TRBJ1-5,.,TGTGCCAGCAGCCAAGGAGGGGACCATCAGCCCCAGCATTTT,CASSQGGDHQPQHF
TRBV18,.,TRBJ2-7,TRBD1,TGTGCCAGCTCACCACAGGGACAGAGAGAATACGAGCAGTACTTC,CASSPQGQREYEQYF
TRBV5-6,.,TRBJ1-2,.,TGTGCCAGCAGCTTGAGGGCCGGGGGATTGGGCTACACCTTC,CASSLRAGGLGYTF
TRBV19,.,TRBJ1-5,.,TGTGCCAGTAACCACTGGCTTTCCCCCCAGAATCAGCCCCAGCATTTT,CASNHWLSPQNQPQHF
TRBV6-1,.,TRBJ2-7,.,TGTGCCAGCAGCGAAGGATACCTGCGGAACTACGAGCAGTACTTC,CASSEGYLRNYEQYF
TRBV19,.,TRBJ1-3,.,TGTGCCAGTAGCCTACAGAGCTCTGGAAACACCATATATTTT,CASSLQSSGNTIYF
TRBV28,.,TRBJ1-5,TRBD1,TGTGCCAGCAGTTCGCCAGGACAGGGGGCATATCAGCCCCAGCATTTT,CASSSPGQGAYQPQHF
TRBV24-1,once,TRBJ2-3,.,TGTGCCACCAGTCAACAGGAAGATACGCAGTATTTT,CATSQQEDTQYF
TRBV6-5,.,TRBJ2-1,TRBD1,TGTGCCAGCGGGACAGGGGATGCCTACAATGAGCAGTTCTTC,CASGTGDAYNEQFF
TRBV5-1,.,TRBJ2-2,.,TGCGCCAGCAGCTGGGGTGGGGACACCGGGGAGCTGTTTTTT,CASSWGGDTGELFF
TRBV6-5,.,TRBJ1-5,.,TGTGCCAGCAGGGCCGGGAGGGCCGATTTTCAGCCCCAGCATTTT,CASRAGRADFQPQHF
TRBV5-5,.,TRBJ2-7,.,TGTGCCAGCAGAGGCAGCTCCTACGAGCAGTACTTC,CASRGSSYEQYF
TRBV19,.,TRBJ2-6,.,TGTGCCAGTAGTGGAGGGGATGGGGCCAACGTCCTGACTTTC,CASSGGDGANVLTF
TRBV3-1/TRBV3-2,.,TRBJ2-7,TRBD2,TGTGCCAGCAGCCTGACCGGGACTATCCACGAGCAGTACTTC,CASSLTGTIHEQYF
TRBV7-6,few,TRBJ2-2,TRBD1,TGTGCCAGCAGCCCGCGGACAGGGGCGAACACCGGGGAGCTGTTTTTT,CASSPRTGANTGELFF
TRBV28,.,TRBJ2-1,.,TGTGCCAGCAGATATACGGATTCCTCCTACAATGAGCAGTTCTTC,CASRYTDSSYNEQFF
TRBV2,.,TRBJ1-1,.,TGTGCCAGGACCAGGGTAATGAACACTGAAGCTTTCTTT,CARTRVMNTEAFF
TRBV11-2,once,TRBJ2-1,.,TGTGCCAGCATGTGGGACCCCGCACCCCGGATGGAGCAGTTCTTC,CASMWDPAPRMEQFF
TRBV28,.,TRBJ2-7,.,TGTGCCAGCAGTTTATTACCAGACTCCTACGAGCAGTACTTC,CASSLLPDSYEQYF
TRBV27,.,TRBJ2-1,.,TGTGCCAGCAGTTTGTTTCCAGGGGTCCTTGAGCAGTTCTTC,CASSLFPGVLEQFF
TRBV7-9,.,TRBJ2-3,.,TGTGCCAGCAGCTTAATGGTTTTACGGGATACGCAGTATTTT,CASSLMVLRDTQYF
TRBV3-1/TRBV3-2,.,TRBJ2-3,.,TGTGCCAGCAGCCAAGTCAACAGGGCCACAGATACGCAGTATTTT,CASSQVNRATDTQYF
TRBV7-9,.,TRBJ2-7,.,TGTGCCAGCAGGTCGACCTCAGGGACTTCGTCCTACGAGCAGTACTTC,CASRSTSGTSSYEQYF
TRBV7-8,.,TRBJ2-7,.,TGTGCCAGCAGCGTACAAGGGGGAGCATACGAGCAGTACTTC,CASSVQGGAYEQYF
TRBV13,.,TRBJ1-2,.,TGTGCCAGCAGCTTAATCGTAAAAGGGAACTATGGCTACACCTTC,CASSLIVKGNYGYTF
TRBV21-1,once,TRBJ1-5,.,TGTGCCAGCCTCACGAAAGGGCAGCACAATCAGCCCCAGCATTTT,CASLTKGQHNQPQHF
TRBV6-2/TRBV6-3,.,TRBJ2-2,.,TGTGCCAGCAGTTATAAGAGGGGCCACTCTCTAGGCACCGGGGAGCTGTTTTTT,CASSYKRGHSLGTGELFF
TRBV7-9,once,TRBJ1-2,.,TGTGCCAGCAGCTCAGGGTCGAGGCGGAGGGACTATGGCTACACCTTC,CASSSGSRRRDYGYTF